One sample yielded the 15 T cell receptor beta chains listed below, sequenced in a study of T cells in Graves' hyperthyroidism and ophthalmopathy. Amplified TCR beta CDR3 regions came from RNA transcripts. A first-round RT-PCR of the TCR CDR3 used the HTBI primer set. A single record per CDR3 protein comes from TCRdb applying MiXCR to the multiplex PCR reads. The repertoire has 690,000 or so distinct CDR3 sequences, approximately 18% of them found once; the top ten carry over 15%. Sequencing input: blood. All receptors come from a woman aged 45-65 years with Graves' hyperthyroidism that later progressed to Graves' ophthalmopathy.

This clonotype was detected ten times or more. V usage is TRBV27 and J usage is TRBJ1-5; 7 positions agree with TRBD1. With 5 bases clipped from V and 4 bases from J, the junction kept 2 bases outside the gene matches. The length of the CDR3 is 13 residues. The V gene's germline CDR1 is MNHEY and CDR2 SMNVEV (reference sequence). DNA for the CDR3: TGTGCCAGCAGTATGACAGGGAATCAGCCCCAGCATTTT. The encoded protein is CASSMTGNQPQHF.

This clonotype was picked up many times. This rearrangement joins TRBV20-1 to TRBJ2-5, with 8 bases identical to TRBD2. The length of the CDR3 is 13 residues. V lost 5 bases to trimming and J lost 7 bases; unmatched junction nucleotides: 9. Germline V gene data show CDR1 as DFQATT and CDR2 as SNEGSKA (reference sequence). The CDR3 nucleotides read TGCAGTGCTCAACTCCCCGGGGGGGCGACCCAGTACTTC. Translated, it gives CSAQLPGGATQYF.

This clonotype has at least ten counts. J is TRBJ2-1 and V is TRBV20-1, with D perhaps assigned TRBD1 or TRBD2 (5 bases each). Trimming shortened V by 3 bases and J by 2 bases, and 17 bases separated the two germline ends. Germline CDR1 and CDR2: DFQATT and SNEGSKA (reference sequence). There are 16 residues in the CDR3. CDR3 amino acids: CSASFMSRGTYNEQFF. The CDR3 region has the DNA TGCAGTGCTAGCTTTATGTCGAGGGGCACCTACAATGAGCAGTTCTTC.

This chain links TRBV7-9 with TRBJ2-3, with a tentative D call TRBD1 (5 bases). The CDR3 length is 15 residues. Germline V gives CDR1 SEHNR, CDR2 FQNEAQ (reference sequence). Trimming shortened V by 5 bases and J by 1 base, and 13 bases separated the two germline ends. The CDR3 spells CASSLFDRGTDTQYF. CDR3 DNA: TGTGCCAGCAGCCTATTCGACAGAGGCACAGATACGCAGTATTTT.

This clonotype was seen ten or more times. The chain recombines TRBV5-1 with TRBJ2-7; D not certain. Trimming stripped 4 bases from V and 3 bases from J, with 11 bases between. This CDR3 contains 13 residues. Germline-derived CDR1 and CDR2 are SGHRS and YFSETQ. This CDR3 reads CASSTLVGYEQYF. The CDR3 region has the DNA TGCGCCAGCAGCACCCTCGTGGGCTACGAGCAGTACTTC.

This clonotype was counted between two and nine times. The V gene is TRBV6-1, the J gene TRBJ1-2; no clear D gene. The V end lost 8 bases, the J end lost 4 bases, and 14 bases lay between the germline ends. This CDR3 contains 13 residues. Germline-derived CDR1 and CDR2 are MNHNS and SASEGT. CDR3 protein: CASAPSGSYGYTF. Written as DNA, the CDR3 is TGTGCCAGCGCTCCATCTGGGAGCTATGGCTACACCTTC.

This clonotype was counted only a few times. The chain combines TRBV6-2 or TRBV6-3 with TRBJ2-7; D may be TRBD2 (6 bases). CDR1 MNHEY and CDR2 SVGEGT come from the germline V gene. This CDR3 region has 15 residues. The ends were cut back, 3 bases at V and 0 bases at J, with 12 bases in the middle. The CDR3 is CASSYIRGSSYEQYF. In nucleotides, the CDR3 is TGTGCCAGCAGTTATATACGGGGGAGCTCCTACGAGCAGTACTTC.

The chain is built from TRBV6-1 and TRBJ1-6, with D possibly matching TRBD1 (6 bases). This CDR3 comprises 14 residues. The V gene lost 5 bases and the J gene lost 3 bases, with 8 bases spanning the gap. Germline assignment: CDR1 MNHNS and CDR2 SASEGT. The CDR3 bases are TGTGCCAGCAGTACAGGGAACTATAATTCACCCCTCCACTTT. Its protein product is CASSTGNYNSPLHF.

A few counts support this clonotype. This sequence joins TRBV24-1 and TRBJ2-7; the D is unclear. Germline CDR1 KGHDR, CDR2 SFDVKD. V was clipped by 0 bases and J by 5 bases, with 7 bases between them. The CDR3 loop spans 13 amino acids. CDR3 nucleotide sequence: TGTGCCACCAGTGATTTGGATAGGGACGAGCAGTACTTC. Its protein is CATSDLDRDEQYF.

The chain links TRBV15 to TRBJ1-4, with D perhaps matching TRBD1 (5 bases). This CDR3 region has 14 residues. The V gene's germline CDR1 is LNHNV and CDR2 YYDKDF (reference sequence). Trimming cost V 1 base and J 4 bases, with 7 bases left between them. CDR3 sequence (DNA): TGTGCCACCAGCAGAGGACAGTTTAATGAAAAACTGTTTTTT. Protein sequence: CATSRGQFNEKLFF. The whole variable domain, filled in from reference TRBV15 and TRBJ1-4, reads DAMVIQNPRYQVTQFGKPVTLSCSQTLNHNVMYWYQQKSSQAPKLLFHYYDKDFNNEADTPDNFQSRRPNTSFCFLDIRSPGLGDTAMYLCATSRGQFNEKLFFGSGTQLSVL.

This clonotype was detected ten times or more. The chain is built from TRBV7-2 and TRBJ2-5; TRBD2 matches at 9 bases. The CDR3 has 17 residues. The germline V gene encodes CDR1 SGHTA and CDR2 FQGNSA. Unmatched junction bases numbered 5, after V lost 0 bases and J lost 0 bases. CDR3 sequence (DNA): TGTGCCAGCAGCTTAGCGGTGGTAGCGGGGGACCAAGAGACCCAGTACTTC. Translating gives CASSLAVVAGDQETQYF.

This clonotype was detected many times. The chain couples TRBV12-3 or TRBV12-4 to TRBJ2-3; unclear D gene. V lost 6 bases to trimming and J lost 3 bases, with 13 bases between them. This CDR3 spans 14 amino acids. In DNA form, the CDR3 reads TGTGCCAGCAGGCCGCTCCTTGATACAGATACGCAGTATTTT. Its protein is CASRPLLDTDTQYF.

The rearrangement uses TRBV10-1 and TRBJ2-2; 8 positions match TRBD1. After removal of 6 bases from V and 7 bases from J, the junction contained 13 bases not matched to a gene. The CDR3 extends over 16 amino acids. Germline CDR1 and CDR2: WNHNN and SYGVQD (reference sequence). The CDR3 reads CASSSANDRGGGELFF. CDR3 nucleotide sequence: TGCGCCAGCAGCAGCGCAAACGACAGGGGAGGCGGGGAGCTGTTTTTT.

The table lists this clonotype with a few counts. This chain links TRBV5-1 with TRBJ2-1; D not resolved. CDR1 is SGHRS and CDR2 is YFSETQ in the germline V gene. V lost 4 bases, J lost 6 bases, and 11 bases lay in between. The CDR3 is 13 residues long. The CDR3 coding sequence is TGCGCCAGCAGCCCGCCACCCTTCAATGAGCAGTTCTTC. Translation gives CASSPPPFNEQFF.

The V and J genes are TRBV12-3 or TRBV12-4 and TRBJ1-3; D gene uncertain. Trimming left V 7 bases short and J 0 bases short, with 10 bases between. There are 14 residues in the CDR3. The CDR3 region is CASNPHSSGNTIYF. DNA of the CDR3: TGTGCCAGCAACCCACACTCCTCTGGAAACACCATATATTTT.